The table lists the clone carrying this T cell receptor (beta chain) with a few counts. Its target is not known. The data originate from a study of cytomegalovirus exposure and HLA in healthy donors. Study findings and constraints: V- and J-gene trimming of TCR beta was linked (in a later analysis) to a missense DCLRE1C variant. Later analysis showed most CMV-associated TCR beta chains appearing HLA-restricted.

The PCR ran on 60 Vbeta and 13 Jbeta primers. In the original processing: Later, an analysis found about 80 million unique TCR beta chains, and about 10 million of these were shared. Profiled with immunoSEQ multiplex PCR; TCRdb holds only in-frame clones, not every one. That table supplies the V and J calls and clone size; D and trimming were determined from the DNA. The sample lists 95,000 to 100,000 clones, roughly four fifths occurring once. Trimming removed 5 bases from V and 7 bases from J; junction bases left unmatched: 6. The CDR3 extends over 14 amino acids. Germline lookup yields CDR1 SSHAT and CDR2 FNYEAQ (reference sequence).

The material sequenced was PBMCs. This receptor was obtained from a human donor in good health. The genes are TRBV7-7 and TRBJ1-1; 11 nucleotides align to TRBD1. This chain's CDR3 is CASSPGQGAREAFF. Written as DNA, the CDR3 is TGTGCCAGCAGCCCCGGACAGGGGGCACGTGAAGCTTTCTTT.